The present TCR beta chain was sequenced within a study of regulatory T cells in long-lasting Graves disease. Overall study findings and caveats: Those with persistent Graves' had less TCR diversity than newly diagnosed patients. A greater number of public clonotypes (roughly 2,700) was shared by persistent patients than by new patients (about 960).

Documented time point: persistent/refractory GD, antithyroid drugs over 5 years with positive TRAb. Making the TCR library involved RNA that had been extracted from PBMCs. A roughly 10-milliliter sample of peripheral blood was drawn into EDTA tubes. According to the study, TCR beta libraries were built with iRepertoire HTBI primers and CDR3-region Arm-PCR. Via MiXCR, TCRdb re-called the multiplex PCR reads, giving one row per CDR3 protein. The data contain about half a million distinct CDR3 sequences, under 25% of them singletons. For this clonotype: Its antigen is currently unknown.

Here the sequenced sample was peripheral blood mononuclear cells (PBMCs), taken when the disease was refractory, from a patient treated with antithyroid drugs. The clonotype was recovered from a female donor with Graves disease.

The CDR3 loop is CASSQQGNSNQPQHF. The CDR3 DNA is TGTGCCAGTAGTCAACAGGGGAACAGCAATCAGCCCCAGCATTTT. The chain employs TRBV19 and TRBJ1-5, with 7 positions matching TRBD1. The CDR3 runs to 15 residues. The germline V gene has CDR1 LNHDA and CDR2 SQIVND (reference sequence). V dropped 5 bases and J dropped 1; count of bases not matched to a gene: 5.